This note documents a single TCR beta chain sequence. Study processing details: Counts of nucleated cells, estimated from reference gene primer amplification, were obtained. Data came from immunoSEQ multiplex PCR; TCRdb stores just in-frame clones and leaves some out. The DNA was the basis for D and trimming; V, J and clone size are from that table. The data show approximately 210,000 clones, 92% seen once. The data were obtained in a study of blood T cell repertoires in COVID-19. Turning to the study itself: Samples representing acute and convalescent COVID-19 were sourced from the United States, Italy and Spain. From T cells, B-cell-depleted T cells, or PBMCs came the material, which was cDNA or gDNA.

Germline V lookup: CDR1 SEHNR, CDR2 FQNEAQ (reference sequence). Trimming cost V 2 bases and J 8 bases; bases outside gene matches: 16. The CDR3 sequence is 18 residues long. This TCR was sampled from a man aged 25-45 years with acute or convalescent COVID-19. Sequencing input: peripheral blood. The genes are TRBV7-9 and TRBJ2-1, with 9 bases identical to TRBD1. The CDR3 DNA reads TGTGCCAGCAGCTTACGTGGGTTGGGGACAGGGATCTCTTATGAGCAGTTCTTC. Translating gives CASSLRGLGTGISYEQFF.